This note documents a single TCR beta chain sequence. The antigen is undetermined. The data were taken from a study of blood T cells in healthy people across ages. The V and J ends lost 5 bases and 7 bases respectively, with 12 bases between them. This CDR3 comprises 12 residues. CDR1 is DFQATT and CDR2 is SNEGSKA in the germline V gene (reference sequence). Then a second PCR, running roughly 6 to 12 cycles, was carried out with a sample-barcoded 5' primer and a J-beta primer mix. TCRdb reprocessed the 5' RACE reads with MiXCR, giving one entry per CDR3 protein. The profile covers about 1,400,000 distinct CDR3 sequences, with 59% appearing a single time and 6.5% to 8.5% taken by the ten largest. Study-wide findings and caveats: A greater number of naive CD4+ cells and higher diversity distinguished long-lived donors from aged donors.

Specimen: blood. The rearrangement joins TRBV20-1 to TRBJ2-1; D is ambiguous. This TCR was sampled from a man between 18 and 35 years old in good health. CDR3 nucleotide sequence: TGCAGTGCTTTAATGGACGGGAATGAGCAGTTCTTC. It specifies CSALMDGNEQFF.